This passage covers 24 T cell receptor beta chains from one sample sequenced in a study of cytomegalovirus exposure and HLA in healthy donors. A multiplex PCR was run with 60 Vbeta primers and 13 Jbeta primers. Assay used: immunoSEQ multiplex PCR; TCRdb lists only in-frame clones, some missing. This table has roughly 150,000 clones, around 80% appearing once. The sequenced sample was PBMCs. Receptors originate from a man aged 25-40 years in good health and CMV-seronegative.

The genes are TRBV18 and TRBJ2-3; 7 bases map to TRBD2. Germline V gene data show CDR1 as KGHSH and CDR2 as LQKENI. The V and J ends lost 8 bases and 6 bases, in that order; junction bases with no gene match: 17. There are 16 residues in the CDR3. The CDR3 sequence: CASDRGAGVSLDTQYF. In DNA form, the CDR3 reads TGTGCCAGCGACCGGGGTGCGGGAGTGTCCCTGGATACGCAGTATTTT.

With respect to this clone: Sequence at one end of the junction differs from germline and may be a read error. The gene calls are TRBV27 and TRBJ2-3; D is possibly TRBD2 (5 bases). Germline CDR1 and CDR2: MNHEY and SMNVEV (reference sequence). The CDR3 sequence is 12 residues long. The CDR3 DNA follows: TGTGCCGGCAGTCCGAGGGCAGATACGCAGTATTTT. Amino acid sequence: CAGSPRADTQYF.

This rearrangement joins TRBV5-8 to TRBJ2-5; 11 nucleotides match TRBD2. The CDR3 length is 15 residues. The J segment lost 4 bases and the V segment lost 0 bases, leaving 2 bases of the junction unmatched. In germline, CDR1 is SGHTS, CDR2 YDEGEE. CDR3 bases: TGTGCCAGCAGCTTGGTACTAGCGGGAGTAGAGACCCAGTACTTC. It yields the protein CASSLVLAGVETQYF.

The chain links TRBV9 to TRBJ1-1; 8 positions match TRBD1. Germline lookup yields CDR1 SGDLS and CDR2 YYNGEE. The length of the CDR3 is 14 residues. J was trimmed by 4 bases and V by 4 bases; bases with no gene match: 6. CDR3 sequence reads: CASSPRQGITEAFF. CDR3 DNA: TGTGCCAGCAGCCCGAGACAGGGGATCACTGAAGCTTTCTTT.

V is TRBV11-3 and J is TRBJ2-7; no clear D gene. V was shortened by 5 bases and J by 5 bases, with 13 bases between the two germline ends. CDR3 length: 13 amino acids. CDR1 and CDR2 (germline): SGHNT, YENEEA. The CDR3 DNA is TGTGCCAGCAGCCTAAGCGAGAACCACGAGCAGTACTTC. Its translation is CASSLSENHEQYF.

The J gene is TRBJ1-6, the V gene TRBV28; TRBD1 agrees at 7 bases. Trimming at V came to 7 bases and at J to 14 bases, leaving 11 bases not matched to a gene. Germline CDR1 MDHEN, CDR2 SYDVKM. This CDR3 contains 13 residues. CDR3 protein: CASTQVIRGALHF. CDR3 in DNA: TGTGCCAGCACCCAAGTCATCAGGGGGGCCCTCCACTTT.

This chain links TRBV2 with TRBJ2-5; 7 bases line up with TRBD2. The CDR3 has 15 amino acids. The V segment lost 7 bases and the J segment 5 bases; nucleotides outside the gene matches: 13. Germline values: CDR1 SNHLY, CDR2 FYNNEI. CDR3 DNA: TGTGCCAGCAATCGCCAAGCGGGGCTCGTTGAGACCCAGTACTTC. Translation: CASNRQAGLVETQYF.

This chain uses TRBV29-1 with TRBJ2-7; 8 bases fit TRBD1. This CDR3 region has 13 residues. Germline CDR1 reads SQVTM; CDR2 reads ANQGSEA. V lost 7 bases to trimming and J lost 1 base; unmatched junction nucleotides: 6. CDR3 coding DNA: TGCAGCGGACGACAGGGGTCGTCCTACGAGCAGTACTTC. Translation gives CSGRQGSSYEQYF.

Here the CDR3 reads CASSSIQGVAGGDEQFF. In DNA form, the CDR3 reads TGCGCCAGCAGCTCCATCCAAGGGGTAGCGGGAGGAGATGAGCAGTTCTTC. The rearrangement joins TRBV5-1 to TRBJ2-1; 10 nucleotides line up with TRBD2. The CDR3 has 17 amino acids. The germline CDR1 and CDR2 sequences are SGHRS and YFSETQ. V shed 3 bases, J shed 8 bases, and the junction held 14 bases outside the gene matches.

This clone was found once. At one end, the junction sequence differs from germline, possibly due to a read error. The V and J genes are TRBV7-7 and TRBJ2-1; TRBD2 aligns across 10 bases. The CDR3 contains 15 residues. Germline values: CDR1 SSHAT, CDR2 FNYEAQ (reference sequence). The CDR3 coding sequence is TGTGCTAGCAGCTTAGAACTAGCGGGGTACAATGAGCAGTTCTTC. Residues: CASSLELAGYNEQFF. Using reference TRBV7-7 and TRBJ2-1 for the parts outside the CDR3, the full variable domain is GAGVSQSPRYKVTKRGQDVTLRCDPISSHATLYWYQQALGQGPEFLTYFNYEAQPDKSGLPSDRFSAERPEGSISTLTIQRTEQRDSAMYRCASSLELAGYNEQFFGPGTRLTVL.

This clone was seen just once. This chain joins TRBV5-5 and TRBJ1-4; D ambiguous. V dropped 5 bases and J dropped 0 bases, with 14 bases sitting between them. Looked up from germline, CDR1 is SGHKS and CDR2 is YYEKEE (reference sequence). This CDR3 spans 16 amino acids. The CDR3 nucleotides read TGTGCCAGCAGTTCCTTACCTAGTGCAACTAATGAAAAACTGTTTTTT. As protein: CASSSLPSATNEKLFF.

This clone was seen a handful of times. The chain combines TRBV2 with TRBJ1-1; D ambiguous. Germline V gives CDR1 SNHLY, CDR2 FYNNEI. This CDR3 is built from 13 residues. Trimming cost V 2 bases and J 1 base, with 5 bases left between them. CDR3 nucleotides: TGTGCCAGCAGTGAAAACAGGAACACTGAAGCTTTCTTT. Its protein is CASSENRNTEAFF.

This rearrangement joins TRBV18 to TRBJ2-5; possibly TRBD2 for D (5 bases). V was clipped by 6 bases and J by 3 bases, with 11 bases between them. Germline CDR1 is KGHSH and CDR2 is LQKENI. The CDR3 length is 13 residues. CDR3 DNA sequence: TGTGCCAGCTCGAGTGGGAGCGAAGAGACCCAGTACTTC. Translating gives CASSSGSEETQYF.

The chain couples TRBV25-1 to TRBJ1-4; D call uncertain. Trimming took 5 bases from V and 7 from J, leaving 5 bases between them. This CDR3 is built from 11 residues. Germline lookup yields CDR1 MGHDK and CDR2 SYGVNS. CDR3 bases: TGTGCCAGCAGTCCCGGTGAAAAACTGTTTTTT. Amino acid sequence: CASSPGEKLFF. Variable domain in full (rest from reference TRBV25-1 and TRBJ1-4): EADIYQTPRYLVIGTGKKITLECSQTMGHDKMYWYQQDPGMELHLIHYSYGVNSTEKGDLSSESTVSRIRTEHFPLTLESARPSHTSQYLCASSPGEKLFFGSGTQLSVL.

This chain joins TRBV28 and TRBJ2-1, with D possibly being TRBD1 (6 bases). Per the germline V gene, CDR1 is MDHEN and CDR2 is SYDVKM. This CDR3 region has 13 residues. Trimming took off 4 bases at V and 6 bases at J, with 10 bases between the two ends. The CDR3 spells CASSSTGRNEQFF. The CDR3 bases are TGTGCCAGCAGTTCGACAGGACGCAATGAGCAGTTCTTC. Full variable domain (rest looked up from reference TRBV28 and TRBJ2-1): DVKVTQSSRYLVKRTGEKVFLECVQDMDHENMFWYRQDPGLGLRLIYFSYDVKMKEKGDIPEGYSVSREKKERFSLILESASTNQTSMYLCASSSTGRNEQFFGPGTRLTVL.

The rearrangement links TRBV19 to TRBJ2-5, with D perhaps matching TRBD1 (6 bases). CDR1 is LNHDA and CDR2 is SQIVND in the germline V gene (reference sequence). The length of the CDR3 is 13 residues. The ends were cut back, 5 bases at V and 1 base at J, with 8 bases in the middle. The CDR3 nucleotides are TGTGCCAGTAGTGCAGGGGCCCAAGAGACCCAGTACTTC. It yields the protein CASSAGAQETQYF.

In DNA, the CDR3 is TGTGCCAGCAGTTCCCCGTTAGGGGGGGTTTCCACAGATACGCAGTATTTT. This encodes CASSSPLGGVSTDTQYF. This chain connects TRBV28 to TRBJ2-3; D may be TRBD2 (7 bases). Germline CDR1 reads MDHEN; CDR2 reads SYDVKM. The CDR3 totals 17 residues. The V end was cut by 4 bases, the J end by 2 bases, with 19 bases between. Full variable domain (remainder filled in from reference TRBV28 and TRBJ2-3): DVKVTQSSRYLVKRTGEKVFLECVQDMDHENMFWYRQDPGLGLRLIYFSYDVKMKEKGDIPEGYSVSREKKERFSLILESASTNQTSMYLCASSSPLGGVSTDTQYFGPGTRLTVL.

This chain links TRBV18 with TRBJ2-1; D is ambiguous. Germline loops: CDR1 KGHSH, CDR2 LQKENI. The CDR3 spans 12 residues. V lost 0 bases and J lost 10, with 7 bases in between. This CDR3 reads CASSPPNREQFF. CDR3 nucleotides: TGTGCCAGCTCACCACCTAACCGGGAGCAGTTCTTC.

As regards this clone: One junction end disagrees with the germline gene, perhaps due to a read error. The chain links TRBV7-9 to TRBJ2-4, with D possibly TRBD2 on 6 matching bases. Germline loops: CDR1 SEHNR, CDR2 FQNEAQ (reference sequence). CDR3 length equals 12 residues. The CDR3 reads CSSRREADIQYF. In nucleotides, the CDR3 is TGTTCCAGCAGGAGGGAGGCGGACATTCAGTACTTC.

The gene calls are TRBV29-1 and TRBJ2-5, with 9 bases lining up with TRBD2. J lost 4 bases, V lost 6 bases, and 6 bases had no gene match. This CDR3 spans 13 amino acids. Germline V gene data show CDR1 as SQVTM and CDR2 as ANQGSEA. CDR3 DNA: TGCAGCGTGGGGGGCGGGGGGGTAGAGACCCAGTACTTC. Protein product: CSVGGGGVETQYF.

The chain combines TRBV6-5 with TRBJ2-7; 15 bases fit TRBD2. V gave up 5 bases and J gave up 4 bases; unmatched junction bases: 3. The CDR3 has 15 amino acids. Germline V gives CDR1 MNHEY, CDR2 SVGAGI. CDR3 nucleotides: TGTGCCAGCAGTCCCGGGACTAGCGGGAGGTACGAGCAGTACTTC. This translates into CASSPGTSGRYEQYF.

This chain connects TRBV29-1 to TRBJ2-5; TRBD1 might be the D (5 bases). The J call could be wrong; TRBJ2-7 is a better fit for the DNA end. Germline V CDR1 and CDR2: SQVTM, ANQGSEA. The CDR3 spans 12 residues. In nucleotides, the CDR3 is TGCAGCGTTGGGTTGACAGCTTACGAGCAGTACTTC. Translated, it gives CSVGLTAYEQYF.

The V call is TRBV13, the J call TRBJ2-1, with 7 bases identical to TRBD1. V gave up 1 base and J gave up 8 bases; unmatched junction bases: 14. Germline assignment: CDR1 PRHDT and CDR2 FYEKMQ (reference sequence). There are 17 residues in the CDR3. Here the CDR3 DNA reads TGTGCCAGCAGCTTAGTCGGTTTACAGGGGACACACGATGAGCAGTTCTTC. Protein sequence: CASSLVGLQGTHDEQFF.

The rearrangement links TRBV18 to TRBJ2-5; TRBD2 matches at 12 bases. CDR1 KGHSH and CDR2 LQKENI come from the germline V gene. CDR3 length: 15 residues. Trimming at V came to 6 bases and at J to 6 bases, leaving 8 bases not matched to a gene. The CDR3, as DNA: TGTGCCAGCTCCCCCGCTAGCGGGAGGGCGAAGACCCAGTACTTC. It yields the protein CASSPASGRAKTQYF.